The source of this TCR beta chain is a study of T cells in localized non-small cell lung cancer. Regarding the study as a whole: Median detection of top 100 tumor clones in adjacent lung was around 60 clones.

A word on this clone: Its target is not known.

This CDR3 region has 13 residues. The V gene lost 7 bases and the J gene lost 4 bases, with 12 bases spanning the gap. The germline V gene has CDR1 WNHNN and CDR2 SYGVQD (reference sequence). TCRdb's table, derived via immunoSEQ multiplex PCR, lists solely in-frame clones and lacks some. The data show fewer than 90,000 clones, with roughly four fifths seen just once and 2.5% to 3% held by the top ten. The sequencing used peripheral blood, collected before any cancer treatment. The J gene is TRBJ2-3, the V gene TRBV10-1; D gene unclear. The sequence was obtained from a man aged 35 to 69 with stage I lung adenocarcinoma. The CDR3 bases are TGCGCCAGCACCACCCAAGCCCCAGATACGCAGTATTTT. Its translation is CASTTQAPDTQYF.